One and the same sample provided the 10 T cell receptor beta chains below, sequenced in a study of cytomegalovirus exposure and HLA in healthy donors. Clones were read by immunoSEQ multiplex PCR, and TCRdb kept only the in-frame ones, dropping some. Of roughly 150,000 clones in the sample, roughly nine tenths were seen once. The source material was PBMCs. Source of these receptors: a woman in her twenties or thirties in good health and CMV-seronegative.

The J gene is TRBJ1-1, the V gene TRBV7-8, with 11 bases that match TRBD1. The CDR3 consists of 16 residues. V lost 3 bases and J lost 5; bases outside the gene matches: 8. Germline assignment: CDR1 SGHVS and CDR2 FQNEAQ. The CDR3 DNA follows: TGTGCCAGCAGCTTCCGGACAGGGGGCTTGAGGACTGAAGCTTTCTTT. Protein product: CASSFRTGGLRTEAFF.

The J gene is TRBJ2-7, the V gene TRBV29-1, with TRBD1 as a possible D gene (6 bases). The CDR3 is 13 amino acids. The ends were cut back, 7 bases at V and 0 bases at J, with 13 bases in the middle. Germline V lookup: CDR1 SQVTM, CDR2 ANQGSEA. The CDR3 coding sequence is TGCAGCGCCCTGGGGGACACCTCCTACGAGCAGTACTTC. Its protein product is CSALGDTSYEQYF.

The chain couples TRBV6-6 to TRBJ1-3; unclear D gene. V shed 2 bases and J shed 0 bases, with 8 bases lying between them. The CDR3 covers 15 residues. Germline CDR1 MNHNY, CDR2 SVGAGI (reference sequence). The CDR3 DNA reads TGTGCCAGCAGTTACGACGGATACTCTGGAAACACCATATATTTT. It specifies CASSYDGYSGNTIYF.

V and J are TRBV6-1 and TRBJ2-1; D unresolved. Trimming took off 8 bases at V and 8 bases at J, with 10 bases between the two ends. This CDR3 comprises 11 residues. Germline loops: CDR1 MNHNS, CDR2 SASEGT. CDR3 DNA: TGTGCCAGCTCGCCCGACCATGAGCAGTTCTTC. Protein product: CASSPDHEQFF.

The V gene is TRBV19, the J gene TRBJ2-5, with 9 bases identical to TRBD2. The CDR3 consists of 14 residues. After removal of 3 bases from V and 4 bases from J, the junction contained 3 bases not matched to a gene. Germline V lookup: CDR1 LNHDA, CDR2 SQIVND (reference sequence). CDR3 amino acids: CASSISAGGETQYF. The CDR3 nucleotides read TGTGCCAGTAGTATCTCAGCGGGGGGAGAGACCCAGTACTTC.

J is TRBJ1-4 and V is TRBV10-3, with a tentative D call TRBD1 (6 bases). CDR1 and CDR2 (germline): ENHRY, SYGVKD. This CDR3 comprises 14 residues. Trimming cost V 4 bases and J 5 bases, with 11 bases left between them. The CDR3 region is CAISAGQLNEKLFF. CDR3 sequence (DNA): TGTGCCATCAGTGCCGGACAGCTCAATGAAAAACTGTTTTTT.

The chain combines TRBV9 with TRBJ2-3, with D uncertain. Germline-derived CDR1 and CDR2 are SGDLS and YYNGEE. The CDR3 is made up of 15 amino acids. Trimming removed 0 bases at V and 1 base at J, with 9 bases between. The CDR3 nucleotides read TGTGCCAGCAGCGTAGCTGGTAGGGGCACAGATACGCAGTATTTT. It specifies CASSVAGRGTDTQYF.

This chain joins TRBV6-1 and TRBJ1-6; TRBD1 matches at 7 bases. Germline CDR1 MNHNS, CDR2 SASEGT. J gave up 5 bases and V 8 bases, and 0 bases lay outside the gene matches. This CDR3 spans 12 amino acids. The CDR3 region is CASDRDNSPLHF. The CDR3 DNA is TGTGCCAGCGACAGGGATAATTCACCCCTCCACTTT.

This chain uses TRBV29-1 with TRBJ2-3; no reliable D call. The CDR3 length is 12 residues. The germline V gene has CDR1 SQVTM and CDR2 ANQGSEA. Trimming stripped 8 bases from V and 8 bases from J, with 17 bases between. In DNA form, the CDR3 reads TGCAGCTCATGTGTAGGAAGTGGTACGCAGTATTTT. Translating it yields CSSCVGSGTQYF.

The chain carries TRBV9 and TRBJ2-1; D not certain. The CDR3 has 15 amino acids. Looked up from germline, CDR1 is SGDLS and CDR2 is YYNGEE. The V gene lost 3 bases and the J gene lost 2 bases, with 12 bases spanning the gap. CDR3: CASSAMGLAYNEQFF. CDR3 bases: TGTGCCAGCAGCGCTATGGGTCTTGCCTACAATGAGCAGTTCTTC.